Listed below are T cell receptor beta chains from one sample, sequenced in a study of OX40 agonist ivuxolimab in advanced cancers. The table came from immunoSEQ multiplex PCR; TCRdb's copy has only in-frame clones and leaves some out. The sample includes more than 100,000 clones, roughly 91% of them seen just once. Sample: CD4+ or CD8+ T cells sorted from blood, taken in a trial of the OX40 agonist ivuxolimab. These receptors all come from an adult with an advanced solid tumor such as melanoma, head and neck, liver or kidney cancer. The CDR3 runs from the conserved cysteine through the conserved F or W. D genes are given only for firm matches. Expanded clones are given a class, and other clones once, few, many or no size at all.

d_call	v_call	clone_size	j_call	cdr3_nt	cdr3_aa
.	TRBV5-4	.	TRBJ1-5	TGTGCCAGCAGCCAGGACGGAAATCAGCCCCAGCATTTT	CASSQDGNQPQHF
.	TRBV19	.	TRBJ2-2	TGTGCCAGTAGTATGACCTGGTCCGGTCAATTGAACACCGGGGAGCTGTTTTTT	CASSMTWSGQLNTGELFF
TRBD2	TRBV27	.	TRBJ2-3	TGTGCCAGCAGTTCCAGACTAGCGGGAGGCACAGATACGCAGTATTTT	CASSSRLAGGTDTQYF
.	TRBV7-9	.	TRBJ1-2	TGTGCCCTGGGGCCAGTTAACTATGGCTACACCTTC	CALGPVNYGYTF
.	TRBV4-1	.	TRBJ2-7	TGCGCCAGCAGCCAAGGCCTTAAGGGGCCCCCAGCCGGCGAGCAGTACTTC	CASSQGLKGPPAGEQYF
.	TRBV7-6	few	TRBJ1-2	TGTGCCAGCAGCTCCTACCGACCGGGCTACACCTTC	CASSSYRPGYTF
TRBD2	TRBV27	.	TRBJ2-7	TGTGCCAGCAGTTTATCGGGAGGGGAAATCTACGGGGAGCAGTACTTC	CASSLSGGEIYGEQYF
.	TRBV28	.	TRBJ2-3	TGTGCCAGTGGGCGTGGGGGGGGCTGGGATACGCAGTATTTT	CASGRGGGWDTQYF
TRBD1	TRBV9	.	TRBJ1-2	TGTGCCAGCAGCCAGGGGGGGACCTATGGCTACACCTTC	CASSQGGTYGYTF
.	TRBV7-9	.	TRBJ1-6	TGTGCCAGCAGCTGGCGGCGATCGACCGATAATTCACCCCTCCACTTT	CASSWRRSTDNSPLHF
.	TRBV6-5	once	TRBJ2-7	TGTGCCAGCAGACAGCCCTACGAGCAGTACTTC	CASRQPYEQYF
.	TRBV5-1	.	TRBJ2-7	TGCGCCAGCAGCTTAATCGGGGCTCGGGGAAGCTCCTACGAGCAGTACTTC	CASSLIGARGSSYEQYF
TRBD1	TRBV7-9	.	TRBJ2-7	TGTGCCAGCAGCTTGGGATCGGGACAGGGTTTCGAGCAGTACTTC	CASSLGSGQGFEQYF
.	TRBV6-5	.	TRBJ1-6	TGTGCCAGCAGTGGACCTAGGAATTCACCCCTCCACTTT	CASSGPRNSPLHF
TRBD1	TRBV27	once	TRBJ1-5	TGTGCCAGCAGTCAGGGGACAGGGAGGCGGGATCAGCCCCAGCATTTT	CASSQGTGRRDQPQHF
TRBD2	TRBV27	.	TRBJ2-1	TGTGCCAGCCGGGAGCGGCGGGAGGGGGTCAATGAGCAGTTCTTC	CASRERREGVNEQFF
TRBD2	TRBV4-3	.	TRBJ2-7	TGCGCCAGCAGCCAAGGAGGCCAAGGGACTAGCGGCTCCTACGAGCAGTACTTC	CASSQGGQGTSGSYEQYF
.	TRBV6-6	.	TRBJ1-5	TGTGCCAGCAGTTACGCCAGTGTTAATCAGCCCCAGCATTTT	CASSYASVNQPQHF
TRBD1	TRBV5-1	.	TRBJ1-1	TGCGCCAGCAGCTTGGAGAGGACAGGGGGCCTGACTGAAGCTTTCTTT	CASSLERTGGLTEAFF
.	TRBV27	.	TRBJ2-3	TGTGCCAGCAGTCAGGTCAGGCGATCCACAGATACGCAGTATTTT	CASSQVRRSTDTQYF
.	TRBV28	few	TRBJ2-3	TGTGCCAGCAATAGGGCCCCGGGAGCGGCAGCGACGCAGTATTTT	CASNRAPGAAATQYF
.	TRBV5-1	.	TRBJ2-2	TGCGCCAGCAGCTTGGCCCGGGGGCGGGACACCGGGGAGCTGTTTTTT	CASSLARGRDTGELFF
.	TRBV19	.	TRBJ1-5	TGTGCCAGTACCTCCTCCCCGGGAGGCTACCAGCCCCAGCATTTT	CASTSSPGGYQPQHF
.	TRBV6-5	.	TRBJ1-5	TGTGCCAGCACCCCTAACACGTATCAGCCCCAGCATTTT	CASTPNTYQPQHF
.	TRBV19	.	TRBJ2-5	TGTGCCAGTAGTATAGGCGGGGTCGGAGAGACCCAGTACTTC	CASSIGGVGETQYF
.	TRBV28	.	TRBJ1-5	TGTGCCAGCGGGACAAATAGCAATCAGCCCCAGCATTTT	CASGTNSNQPQHF
.	TRBV6-5	.	TRBJ1-2	TGTGCCAGCAGCCCCGGGGCAGACTATGGCTACACCTTC	CASSPGADYGYTF
.	TRBV5-1	.	TRBJ2-2	TGCGCCAGCAGCTTGGGACTAGTGGGCGGGGAGCTGTTTTTT	CASSLGLVGGELFF
.	TRBV19	.	TRBJ2-1	TGTGCCAGTAGCAAACTAGGTAACGATGAGCAGTTCTTC	CASSKLGNDEQFF
TRBD2	TRBV7-2	once	TRBJ2-5	TGTGCCAGCAGCCCCAGGCGGGAGGGCAGAGAGACCCAGTACTTC	CASSPRREGRETQYF
TRBD1	TRBV9	.	TRBJ2-7	TGTGCCAGCAGCCAAGACCCGGACAGGGCTCAGTACTTC	CASSQDPDRAQYF
TRBD1	TRBV25-1	.	TRBJ1-4	TGTGCCAGCTCCACCTACCGGGACAGGGCGGCAACTAATGAAAAACTGTTTTTT	CASSTYRDRAATNEKLFF
.	TRBV19	once	TRBJ1-2	TGTGCCAGTAGTATCGGGCAGGACTATGGCTACACCTTC	CASSIGQDYGYTF
TRBD2	TRBV7-2	.	TRBJ2-3	TGTGCCAGCAGCACCTGGACTAGGGGCAATACGCAGTATTTT	CASSTWTRGNTQYF
TRBD1	TRBV10-3	.	TRBJ1-3	TGTGCCATCAGTTTTCCCGGGACAGGGGGAAACACCATATATTTT	CAISFPGTGGNTIYF
.	TRBV2	.	TRBJ2-7	TGTGCCAGCAGGTATTCGGCCACCTACGAGCAGTACTTC	CASRYSATYEQYF
.	TRBV5-4	.	TRBJ2-7	TGTGCCAGCAGCCAATTGGGCAACCCAACGGGGGAGCAGTACTTC	CASSQLGNPTGEQYF
.	TRBV7-2	.	TRBJ1-2	TGTGCCAGCAGCTTACAAGGGCCCTACTATGGCTACACCTTC	CASSLQGPYYGYTF
.	TRBV4-1	.	TRBJ1-1	TGCGCCAGCAGCCATACAGGGTCAGGGACTGAAGCTTTCTTT	CASSHTGSGTEAFF
.	TRBV9	.	TRBJ2-3	TGTGCCAGCAGCGCCGGGACTTACCCCACAGATACGCAGTATTTT	CASSAGTYPTDTQYF
.	TRBV4-3	.	TRBJ2-7	TGCGCCAGCAGCCGAGAGGGGGGACAGTTTTACGAGCAGTACTTC	CASSREGGQFYEQYF
.	TRBV6-1	.	TRBJ1-2	TGTGCCAGCAGTGAATTCCTCTATGGCTACACCTTC	CASSEFLYGYTF
TRBD1	TRBV7-2	.	TRBJ2-3	TGTGCCAGCATCTTAACCGGGACAGGGTCAGATACGCAGTATTTT	CASILTGTGSDTQYF
TRBD1	TRBV5-1	few	TRBJ2-1	TGCGCCAGCAGCTTTTCGGGACAGGGGGCATGGGATGAGCAGTTCTTC	CASSFSGQGAWDEQFF
.	TRBV9	once	TRBJ2-6	TGTGCCAGCAGCGTAGGACTCCCTGGGGCCAACGTCCTGACTTTC	CASSVGLPGANVLTF
TRBD2	TRBV7-6	.	TRBJ2-1	TGTGCCAGCAGCTCTCGGGATAGCGGGGGGTACAATGAGCAGTTCTTC	CASSSRDSGGYNEQFF
TRBD1	TRBV5-1	.	TRBJ2-7	TGCGCCAGCACGGGACAGGGGTACTACGAGCAGTACTTC	CASTGQGYYEQYF
.	TRBV5-1	.	TRBJ2-5	TGCGCCAGCAGCCCGGGGCAAGAGACCCAGTACTTC	CASSPGQETQYF
TRBD1	TRBV10-1	.	TRBJ1-6	TGCGCCAGCGGGACAGGCGGTTCACCCCTCCACTTT	CASGTGGSPLHF
.	TRBV7-2	.	TRBJ1-3	TGTGCCAGCAGCACTGTGTCGGGAGTCGGAAACACCATATATTTT	CASSTVSGVGNTIYF
.	TRBV6-6	.	TRBJ2-7	TGTGCCAGCAGTTACTCACGGGGGAGCTCCTACGAGCAGTACTTC	CASSYSRGSSYEQYF
TRBD1	TRBV6-1	.	TRBJ2-1	TGTGCCCACCGGGACAGCGGTTTGTGGGAGCAGTTCTTC	CAHRDSGLWEQFF
.	TRBV21-1	.	TRBJ2-7	TGTGCCAGCAGCCCGGGTCGGGGCGGCCCGTACGAGCAGTACTTC	CASSPGRGGPYEQYF
.	TRBV18	.	TRBJ1-4	TGTGCCAGCTCACAACCATCCAGCGGCGAAAAACTGTTTTTT	CASSQPSSGEKLFF
TRBD1	TRBV5-1	.	TRBJ2-5	TGCGCCAGCAGCTTAGGTCCAGGGGGTTTGGCGGAGACCCAGTACTTC	CASSLGPGGLAETQYF
.	TRBV4-1	.	TRBJ2-2	TGCGCCAGCAGCCAAGCGGTAGTGAACACCGGGGAGCTGTTTTTT	CASSQAVVNTGELFF
.	TRBV9	.	TRBJ1-4	TGTGCCAGCAGCGTCGCCCACCGGGGGGAAAAACTGTTTTTT	CASSVAHRGEKLFF